A selection of T cell receptor beta chains follows, all from one sample in a study of early T cells in non-severe SARS-CoV-2 infection. TCRdb fed the 5' RACE reads into MiXCR, producing one record per CDR3 protein. Among about 83,000 distinct CDR3 sequences listed, roughly a tenth were seen once. The source was whole blood, collected at baseline. The source of these receptors is an adult who was a healthcare worker with PCR-confirmed SARS-CoV-2 infection or an uninfected control (not recorded which). CDR3s include the opening cysteine and the closing phenylalanine or tryptophan. A D gene is named only where the DNA matches it firmly. The size field is filled for only some rows; it gives once, few, many or a size class.

CASSPWTSGRGEGGIDTQYF,TGTGCCAGCAGCCCGTGGACTAGCGGGAGGGGAGAGGGGGGCATTGATACGCAGTATTTT,TRBJ2-3,TRBD2,TRBV7-9,.
CASKSLDTQYF,TGTGCCAGCAAGTCCCTAGATACGCAGTATTTT,TRBJ2-3,.,TRBV28,few
CASSEKAGGPDTQYF,TGTGCCAGCAGTGAAAAAGCGGGAGGGCCAGATACGCAGTATTTT,TRBJ2-3,TRBD2,TRBV6-1,many
CASSSRLAGGELFF,TGTGCCAGCAGCTCCCGGCTAGCGGGAGGGGAGCTGTTTTTT,TRBJ2-2,TRBD2,TRBV7-9,.
CASRLAIQGELFF,TGTGCCAGCAGGCTAGCAATACAGGGGGAGCTGTTTTTT,TRBJ2-2,.,TRBV2,.
CASSPPEGRDTGELFF,TGTGCCAGCAGCCCCCCCGAGGGTCGTGACACCGGGGAGCTGTTTTTT,TRBJ2-2,.,TRBV6-5,.
CASSSGNSETQYF,TGTGCCAGCAGCTCCGGAAACTCAGAGACCCAGTACTTC,TRBJ2-5,.,TRBV7-3,.
CASSWGPGGYEQYF,TGTGCCAGCAGCTGGGGCCCGGGAGGCTACGAGCAGTACTTC,TRBJ2-7,TRBD2,TRBV5-5,many
CASSFPGTENYEQYF,TGTGCCAGCAGTTTCCCTGGGACAGAGAACTACGAGCAGTACTTC,TRBJ2-7,TRBD1,TRBV28,few
CSATGTDNLGEQYF,TGCAGTGCAACCGGGACCGACAACCTGGGCGAGCAGTACTTC,TRBJ2-7,.,TRBV20-1,few
CASSYWTAQETQYF,TGTGCCAGCAGTTACTGGACAGCCCAAGAGACCCAGTACTTC,TRBJ2-5,.,TRBV6-2/TRBV6-3,few
CASTHAGGLTNYGYTF,TGTGCCAGCACCCACGCGGGGGGGCTTACCAACTATGGCTACACCTTC,TRBJ1-2,.,TRBV6-1,few
CASSPPTGYEQYF,TGTGCCAGCAGCCCTCCCACAGGGTACGAGCAGTACTTC,TRBJ2-7,.,TRBV7-9,.
CASSPTGDTGELFF,TGTGCCAGCAGTCCTACAGGGGACACCGGGGAGCTGTTTTTT,TRBJ2-2,TRBD1,TRBV6-1,.
CASSSDRNEQFF,TGTGCCAGCAGTTCGGACAGGAATGAGCAGTTCTTC,TRBJ2-1,TRBD1,TRBV28,many
CATSRAGELFF,TGTGCCACCAGCAGAGCCGGGGAGCTGTTTTTT,TRBJ2-2,.,TRBV15,few
CSARDQATQGQYF,TGCAGTGCTAGAGATCAGGCGACCCAAGGGCAGTACTTC,TRBJ2-7,.,TRBV20-1,few
CASSLIHRGVKNIQYF,TGTGCCAGCAGCTTAATCCATCGGGGTGTCAAAAACATTCAGTACTTC,TRBJ2-4,.,TRBV7-2,.
CAIAEGGITDTQYF,TGTGCCATCGCGGAGGGCGGGATCACAGATACGCAGTATTTT,TRBJ2-3,.,TRBV10-3,few
CASSRLGDASYEQYF,TGTGCCAGCAGTCGCCTGGGGGACGCAAGCTACGAGCAGTACTTC,TRBJ2-7,.,TRBV6-5,.
CASSFTAGGPYEQYF,TGTGCCAGCAGCTTCACAGCGGGAGGGCCGTACGAGCAGTACTTC,TRBJ2-7,TRBD2,TRBV5-4,.
CASSYDIWAATNEKLFF,TGTGCCAGCAGTTACGACATTTGGGCAGCAACTAATGAAAAACTGTTTTTT,TRBJ1-4,.,TRBV6-5,few
CASSYTSGGYNEQFF,TGCGCCAGCAGCTATACTAGCGGGGGCTACAATGAGCAGTTCTTC,TRBJ2-1,TRBD2,TRBV4-1,few
CASSYRNTEAFF,TGTGCCAGCAGTTACAGGAACACTGAAGCTTTCTTT,TRBJ1-1,.,TRBV6-5,many
CASQGLNEKLFF,TGTGCCAGCCAGGGGCTTAATGAAAAACTGTTTTTT,TRBJ1-4,.,TRBV12-3/TRBV12-4,many
CASSQDGQLAGTDTQYF,TGTGCCAGCAGCCAAGATGGCCAACTAGCTGGCACAGATACGCAGTATTTT,TRBJ2-3,.,TRBV4-2,few
CSAREASGSTDTQYF,TGCAGTGCTAGAGAGGCTAGCGGGAGCACAGATACGCAGTATTTT,TRBJ2-3,TRBD2,TRBV20-1,few
CASSPWNSGTDTQYF,TGCGCCAGCAGCCCCTGGAATTCGGGCACAGATACGCAGTATTTT,TRBJ2-3,.,TRBV5-1,few
CASSLDALRKNIQYF,TGTGCCAGCAGCTTAGACGCCCTTAGAAAAAACATTCAGTACTTC,TRBJ2-4,.,TRBV7-2,.
CASSPPDRALTDTQYF,TGCGCCAGCAGCCCCCCCGACAGGGCCCTCACAGATACGCAGTATTTT,TRBJ2-3,TRBD1,TRBV5-1,few
CASSPSRGLGAVQETQYF,TGTGCCAGCAGTCCCAGCCGTGGCCTCGGGGCAGTCCAAGAGACCCAGTACTTC,TRBJ2-5,.,TRBV28,.
CASSLAKGGNYGYTF,TGCGCCAGCAGCTTGGCCAAGGGAGGAAACTATGGCTACACCTTC,TRBJ1-2,.,TRBV5-1,.
CASSFGSRSYEQYF,TGTGCCAGCAGCTTTGGAAGTCGATCCTACGAGCAGTACTTC,TRBJ2-7,.,TRBV11-2,few
CSASFSSNYGYTF,TGCAGTGCTTCCTTCTCTTCTAACTATGGCTACACCTTC,TRBJ1-2,.,TRBV20-1,.
CASSSSGFNTNTEAFF,TGTGCCAGCAGTTCCTCAGGGTTCAATACGAACACTGAAGCTTTCTTT,TRBJ1-1,.,TRBV27,.
CASKTGQGNIQYF,TGTGCCAGCAAAACTGGACAGGGCAACATTCAGTACTTC,TRBJ2-4,TRBD1,TRBV6-1,few
CASSFEPIPNNEQFF,TGTGCCAGCAGCTTCGAACCGATCCCCAACAATGAGCAGTTCTTC,TRBJ2-1,.,TRBV11-2,many
CATSDTGVQETQYF,TGTGCCACCAGTGATACAGGGGTCCAGGAGACCCAGTACTTC,TRBJ2-5,TRBD1,TRBV24-1,few
CASRTQGWETQYF,TGCGCCAGCAGGACACAGGGATGGGAGACCCAGTACTTC,TRBJ2-5,.,TRBV5-1,.
CASSDAYGYTF,TGTGCCAGCAGTGACGCCTATGGCTACACCTTC,TRBJ1-2,.,TRBV28,few
CASSGQSLRSGANVLTF,TGTGCCAGCTCGGGACAGTCCCTGCGCTCTGGGGCCAACGTCCTGACTTTC,TRBJ2-6,TRBD1,TRBV27,.
CAGNVHFNNEQFF,TGCGCCGGCAACGTCCATTTCAACAATGAGCAGTTCTTC,TRBJ2-1,.,TRBV5-1,.
CASSPDRAGQPQHF,TGTGCCAGCAGCCCTGACAGGGCGGGTCAGCCCCAGCATTTT,TRBJ1-5,TRBD1,TRBV7-9,few
CASSPSYEQYF,TGTGCCAGCAGTCCCAGCTACGAGCAGTACTTC,TRBJ2-7,.,TRBV12-3/TRBV12-4,.
CSARDDNYEQYF,TGCAGTGCTAGAGACGACAACTACGAGCAGTACTTC,TRBJ2-7,.,TRBV20-1,.
CASSLVRDRVYEQYF,TGTGCCAGCAGCTTAGTTCGGGACAGAGTCTACGAGCAGTACTTC,TRBJ2-7,TRBD1,TRBV7-9,few
CASSLLLGGPETQYF,TGTGCCAGCAGCTTACTGCTGGGGGGCCCGGAGACCCAGTACTTC,TRBJ2-5,.,TRBV7-9,.
CSARDMQGAYKQYF,TGCAGTGCTAGAGATATGCAGGGTGCCTACAAGCAGTACTTC,TRBJ2-7,.,TRBV20-1,.
CASSRGSGEYNEQFF,TGTGCCAGTAGTCGGGGAAGCGGAGAATACAATGAGCAGTTCTTC,TRBJ2-1,.,TRBV19,.